This T cell receptor beta chain came from a study of cytomegalovirus exposure and HLA in healthy donors. Study overall: There were 100 million to 120 million unique TCR beta sequences, drawn from approximately 180 million T cells, in an earlier analysis. Findings and limits, study-wide: In an earlier analysis, about 87% or about 30%: the productive usage of most TCR beta V segments. HLA restriction was apparent for most CMV-associated TCR beta chains in a later analysis.

Concerning this clone: Its antigen is as yet unknown.

The CDR3 consists of 13 residues. The V gene's germline CDR1 is MRHNA and CDR2 SNTAGT. V was pared by 2 bases and J by 9 bases, with 11 bases between. Both 60 Vbeta primers and 13 Jbeta primers went into the PCR. The repertoire was sequenced with immunoSEQ multiplex PCR; TCRdb's copy has only in-frame clones and lacks some. This sample has 130,000 or so clones, with approximately 79% found just once. The gene calls are TRBV6-4 and TRBJ2-1; maybe TRBD2 (6 bases). Sequenced: PBMCs. This clonotype was obtained from a male donor in good health and CMV-seronegative. CDR3 sequence (DNA): TGTGCCAGCAGTGACCGAGAGCGGGCTGAGCAGTTCTTC. Amino acids: CASSDRERAEQFF.